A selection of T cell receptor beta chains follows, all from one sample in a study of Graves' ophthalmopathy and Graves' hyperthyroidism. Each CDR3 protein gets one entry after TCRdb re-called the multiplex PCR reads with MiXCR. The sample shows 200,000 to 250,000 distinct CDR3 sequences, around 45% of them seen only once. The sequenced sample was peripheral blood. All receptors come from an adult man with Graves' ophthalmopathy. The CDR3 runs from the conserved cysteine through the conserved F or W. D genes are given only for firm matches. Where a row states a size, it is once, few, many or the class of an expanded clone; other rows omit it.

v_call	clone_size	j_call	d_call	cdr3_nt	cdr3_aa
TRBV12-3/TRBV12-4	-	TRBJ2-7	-	TGTGCCAGCAGTCGCAGGGACCGAAGTTACGAGCAGTACTTC	CASSRRDRSYEQYF
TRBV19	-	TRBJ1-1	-	TGTGCCAGTAGTAAGTCGGTGAACACTGAAGCTTTCTTT	CASSKSVNTEAFF
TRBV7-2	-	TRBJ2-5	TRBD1	TGTGCCAGCAGCGGATACAGGGGAGAAGAGACCCAGTACTTC	CASSGYRGEETQYF
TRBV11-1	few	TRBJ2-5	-	TGTGCCAGCAGCTTACGGGCGCAAGAGACCCAGTACTTC	CASSLRAQETQYF
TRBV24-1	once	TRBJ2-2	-	TGTGCCACCCGCTCGAGGCGGGGGAACACCGGGGAGCTGTTTTTT	CATRSRRGNTGELFF
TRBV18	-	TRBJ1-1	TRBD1	TGTGCCAGCTCACGAAGACAGGGGACGGCGCCCGAAGCTTTCTTT	CASSRRQGTAPEAFF
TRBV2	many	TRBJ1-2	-	TGTGCCAGCAGTGAAGCGTTCGGGACCTACTATGGCTACACCTTC	CASSEAFGTYYGYTF
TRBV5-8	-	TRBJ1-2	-	TGTGCCAGCAGCCTACCCTTGAGAAACTATGGCTACACCTTC	CASSLPLRNYGYTF
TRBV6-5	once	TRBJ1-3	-	TGTGCCAGCAGTGAACAGCTCTCTGGAAACACCATATATTTT	CASSEQLSGNTIYF
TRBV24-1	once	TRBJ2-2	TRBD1	TGTGCCAGCAGCGACAGGGCCGACACCGGGGAGCTGTTTTTT	CASSDRADTGELFF
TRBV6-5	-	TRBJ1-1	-	TGTGCCAGCATACCCCCCGGGAACACTGAAGCTTTCTTT	CASIPPGNTEAFF
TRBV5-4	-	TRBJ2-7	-	TGTGCCAGCAGCTTGAATAGGGACTTATACGAGCAGTACTTC	CASSLNRDLYEQYF
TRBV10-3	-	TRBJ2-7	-	TGTGCCAGCAGAGAAACAGGGAATCGGTACGAGCAGTACTTC	CASRETGNRYEQYF
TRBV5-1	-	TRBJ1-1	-	TGCGCCAGCAGCTTGCGTGCAGCCAACACTGAAGCTTTCTTT	CASSLRAANTEAFF
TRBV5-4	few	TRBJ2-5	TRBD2	TGTGCCAGCAGCGAAAAGCGGGGGGGCCCGCAAGAGACCCAGTACTTC	CASSEKRGGPQETQYF
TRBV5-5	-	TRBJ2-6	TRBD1	TGCGCCAGCAGCTGGACAGGGACCTCTGGGGCCAACGTCCTGACTTTC	CASSWTGTSGANVLTF
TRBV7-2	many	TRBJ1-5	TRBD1	TGTGCCAGCAGCGCGGACAGGGGGTCGAATCAGCCCCAGCATTTT	CASSADRGSNQPQHF
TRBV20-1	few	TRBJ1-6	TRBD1	TGCAGTGCTAGAGATATGGGGACAGGAGCAAATTCACCCCTCCACTTT	CSARDMGTGANSPLHF
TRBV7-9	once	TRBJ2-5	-	TGTGCCAGCAGCCCTAGTGCCGGAGAGACCCAGTACTTC	CASSPSAGETQYF
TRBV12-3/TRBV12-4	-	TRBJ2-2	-	TGTGCCAGCAGATCCCTCCAAGGGGAGCTGTTTTTT	CASRSLQGELFF
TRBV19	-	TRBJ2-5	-	TGTGCCAGTAGCGGGACGGGGCGAGAGACCCAGTACTTC	CASSGTGRETQYF
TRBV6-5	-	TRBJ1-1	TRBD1	TGTGCCAGCAGTTTAAGGGGGACAGGGGGCACTGAAGCTTTCTTT	CASSLRGTGGTEAFF
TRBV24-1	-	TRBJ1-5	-	TGTGCCACTAGCCCGAGTAGCAATCAGCCCCAGCATTTT	CATSPSSNQPQHF
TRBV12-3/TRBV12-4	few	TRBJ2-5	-	TGTGCCAGCAGTCTAAGCCAGGGATCAGAGACCCAGTACTTC	CASSLSQGSETQYF
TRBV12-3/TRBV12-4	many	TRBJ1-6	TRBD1	TGTGCCAGCAGTGTTGACAGGGGCCGTTCACCCCTCCACTTT	CASSVDRGRSPLHF
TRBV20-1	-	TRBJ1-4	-	TGCAGTGCGATCGACAGGTTCGGTGAAAAACTGTTTTTT	CSAIDRFGEKLFF